This T cell receptor (beta chain) was identified during a study of graft-versus-host responses after intestinal transplantation. As for the study in general: Isolated intestinal, liver-intestinal, or multivisceral transplants were what recipients had. All of the recipients had induction that used anti-thymocyte globulin, then tacrolimus and steroids for approximately 3 years. Study observations and caveats: The presence of high graft-versus-host to host-versus-graft clonal ratios in allografts characterized patients with graft-donor T cell macrochimerism. The recipient marrow held GvH clones, and some of them showed up first in ileum or blood.

Data came from immunoSEQ multiplex PCR; TCRdb stores just in-frame clones and leaves some out. The sample comprises 95,000 to 100,000 clones, roughly 86% of which are singletons, and roughly 1.4% rests with the top ten. Comment on this clone: Antigen specificity is unknown.

CDR3 length equals 15 residues. V shed 2 bases and J 5 bases; nucleotides not matched to a gene: 5. Germline CDR1 reads SGHRS; CDR2 reads YFSETQ. The sequence derives from a human patient who received an intestinal transplant, so some T cells may come from the graft donor. The chain employs TRBV5-1 and TRBJ2-1; 9 bases agree with TRBD1. The material sequenced was PBMCs, taken 255 days after intestinal transplant. CDR3 DNA: TGCGCCAGCAGCTTCACAGGGGGCGCAAACAATGAGCAGTTCTTC. This translates into CASSFTGGANNEQFF.